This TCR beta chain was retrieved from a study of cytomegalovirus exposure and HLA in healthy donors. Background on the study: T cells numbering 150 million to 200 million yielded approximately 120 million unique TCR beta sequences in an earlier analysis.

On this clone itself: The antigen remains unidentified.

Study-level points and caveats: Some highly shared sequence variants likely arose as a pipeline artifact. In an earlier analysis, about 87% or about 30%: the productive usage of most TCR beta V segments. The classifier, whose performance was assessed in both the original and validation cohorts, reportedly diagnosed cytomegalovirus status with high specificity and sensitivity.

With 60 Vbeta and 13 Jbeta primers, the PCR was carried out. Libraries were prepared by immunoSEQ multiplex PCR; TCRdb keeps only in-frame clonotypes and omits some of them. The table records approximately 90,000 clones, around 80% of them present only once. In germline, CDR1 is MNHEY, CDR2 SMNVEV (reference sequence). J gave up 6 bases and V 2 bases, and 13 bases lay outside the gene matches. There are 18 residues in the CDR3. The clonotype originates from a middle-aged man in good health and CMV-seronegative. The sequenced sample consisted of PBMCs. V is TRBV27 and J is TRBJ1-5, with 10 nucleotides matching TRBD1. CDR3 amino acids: CASSLRALDRGLFQPQHF. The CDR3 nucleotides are TGTGCCAGCAGTTTACGAGCTTTGGACAGGGGGTTGTTTCAGCCCCAGCATTTT.